This T cell receptor beta chain comes out of a study of T cells in Graves' hyperthyroidism and ophthalmopathy (dated by TCRdb to about 2019). A note on the overall study: Peripheral blood was sampled at the time of initial diagnosis, prior to any treatment. To identify distinguishing TCR V-J signatures, a discovery cohort of about 95 patients was used, comprising 43 with Graves' ophthalmopathy and some 57 with stable Graves' hyperthyroidism. An independent validation cohort of 18 to 20 hyperthyroidism patients and about 16 patients who later progressed to ophthalmopathy tested prospective prediction of ophthalmopathy. The 95 to 100 discovery patients were randomly divided into training and test sets at a 7:3 ratio. In several Graves' hyperthyroidism patients, the study also compared T-cell repertoires from thyroid tissue with T-cell repertoires from blood. Once sampling was done, hyperthyroidism patients were given methimazole at a starting dose of 30 mg daily, whereas ophthalmopathy patients were given high-dose intravenous methylprednisolone. TCR Vbeta CDR3 sequencing of around 130 peripheral blood samples (approximately 44 ophthalmopathy, around 80 hyperthyroidism and roughly 17 progressor patients) is reported in the paper. General conclusions and limits of the study: No statistical method was used to fix the sample size in advance, and group allocation was not hidden from the investigators. During validation, the model predicted progression to ophthalmopathy a median of approximately six months ahead of onset, with roughly 65% sensitivity and under 85% specificity. Ophthalmopathy was separated from stable hyperthyroidism by a 13 V-J signature model, with approximately 85% sensitivity and roughly 81% specificity obtained in cross-validation and 80%/75% obtained in testing. Blood samples also contained most of the expanded thyroid clonotypes (frequency above 0.001), which suggests that blood repertoires may reflect thyroid immune responses.

This clonotype was counted many times. This clone's antigen is unknown. No quality values exist for individual bases; no much larger clone is one base distant. Ophthalmopathy patients had moderately to severely active disease, with a Clinical Activity Score of 3 or more, a NOSPECS grade of 4 or more, and a disease duration of less than 3 months. Any patient with an uncontrolled infection, another autoimmune disease, pregnancy or lactation was excluded. Clinical symptoms, serum thyroxine and TRAb, thyroid ultrasound, and orbital computed tomography formed the basis for the diagnoses. PBMCs were isolated from 10 ml of fresh peripheral blood by Ficoll-Paque density gradient centrifugation. Total RNA was extracted with Trizol reagent, and quality was checked on an Agilent 2100 Bioanalyzer. The TCR beta CDR3 regions were amplified from the RNA transcripts. For the first round of RT-PCR on the TCR CDR3, the HTBI primer set was used together with the Qiagen OneStep RT-PCR kit. A second multiplex PCR round built the libraries, followed by size selection and purification. Paired-end sequencing of the libraries was performed with 100 bp reads on an Illumina HiSeq2000. Per the original workflow: Raw data were processed with SOAPnuke, discarding reads with adapters, uncalled bases, mean Phred below 15, or no exact constant-primer or identifier match. High-quality paired reads were merged with COPE v1.2.5, and unique nucleotide sequences were defined as clonotypes. Clonotypes were aligned to IMGT TRBV, TRBD and TRBJ reference segments using MiTCR v1.1. The analysis was restricted to V-J combinations with a frequency above 0.0001, which together covered about 99% of the repertoires. The TCS score was defined as the ratio of F50 (clonal expansion) to E x V (chaos), calculated using BLOSUM62-based TCRdist between CDR3 peptides within each V-J. Welch's t-statistics and random forest reduced just over 500 V-J features to under 15, which were used in a naive Bayes classifier (R e1071). TCRdb cleaned the public reads at Q25 with fastp, built clones with MiXCR and kept in-frame beta chains. A single entry per CDR3 protein holds the most common genes and DNA from its merged rows. TCRdb assigned the V and J calls; the authors' analysis was not used. For this sample the table gives roughly 250,000 distinct CDR3 sequences, of which approximately 16% were detected only once. Less than 35% of the sample comes from the top ten.

The V and J ends are trimmed by 6 bases and 1 base, leaving 16 bases between them. CDR1 and CDR2 are read off the germline V gene as MDHEN and SYDVKM. Its CDR3 holds 15 amino acids, cysteine through phenylalanine. The entry retains the CDR3 DNA only, 45 bases that are in frame from base 1. This chain joins TRBV28 to TRBJ2-7; the D segment is perhaps TRBD1 or TRBD2, each sharing 5 matched bases. Sequencing input: blood. The clonotype was recovered from a woman aged 18-29 years with Graves' ophthalmopathy. The CDR3 region reads CASSPTGTGSYEQYF. The nucleotide sequence is TGTGCCAGCAGCCCTACCGGGACGGGGTCCTACGAGCAGTACTTC.